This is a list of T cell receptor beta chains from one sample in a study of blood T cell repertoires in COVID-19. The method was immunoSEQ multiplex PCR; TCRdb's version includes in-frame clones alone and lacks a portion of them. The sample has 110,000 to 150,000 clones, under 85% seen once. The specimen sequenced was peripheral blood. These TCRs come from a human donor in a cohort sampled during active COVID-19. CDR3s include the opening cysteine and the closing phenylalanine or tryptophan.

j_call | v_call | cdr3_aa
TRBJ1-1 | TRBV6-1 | CASSEEISRDLLAFF
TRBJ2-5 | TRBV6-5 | CASSYLPGDLQETQYF
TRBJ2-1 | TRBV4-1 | CASSQDLAGGNEQFF
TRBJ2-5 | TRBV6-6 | CASFAAGGTETQYF
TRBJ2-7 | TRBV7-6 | CASSGRHGGEQYF
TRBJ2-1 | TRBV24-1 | CATSDLGAGWVNEQFF
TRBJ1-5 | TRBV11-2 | CASSLGQNQPQHF
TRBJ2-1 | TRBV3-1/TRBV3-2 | CASSQLRQGSPPESYNEQFF
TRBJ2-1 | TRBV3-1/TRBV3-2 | CASSSTGASSWDEQFF
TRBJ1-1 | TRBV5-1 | CASSSSGVSEAFF
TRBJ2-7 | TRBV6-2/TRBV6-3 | CASSYSGASRGEQYF
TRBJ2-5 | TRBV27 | CASSFPPWTSGGADETQYF
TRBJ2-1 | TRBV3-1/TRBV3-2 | CASSQDLNNEQFF
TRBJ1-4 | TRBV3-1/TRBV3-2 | CASRARGVNEKLFF
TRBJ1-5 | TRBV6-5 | CASSFQGGQPQHF
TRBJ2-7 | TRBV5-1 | CASSLEGSWEQYF
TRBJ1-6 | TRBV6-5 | CASSPLPLHF
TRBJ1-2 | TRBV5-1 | CASSLGDRVRGYTF
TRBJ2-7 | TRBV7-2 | CASSLLTVSYEQYF
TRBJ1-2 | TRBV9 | CASSVDGTGGNYGYTF
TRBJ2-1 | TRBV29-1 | CSVYRTPNEQFF
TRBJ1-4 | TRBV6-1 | CASSEAAFWQTNEKLFF
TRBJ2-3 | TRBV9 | CASSVGLAGSDTQYF
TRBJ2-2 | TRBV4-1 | CASSQVGTSTNTGELFF
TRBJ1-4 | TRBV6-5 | CASRDRGNNEKLFF
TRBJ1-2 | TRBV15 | CATSEGFFGSVPNYGYTF
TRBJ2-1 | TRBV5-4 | CASSLSDEQFF
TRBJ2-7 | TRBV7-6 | CASSRAGTGDYEQYF
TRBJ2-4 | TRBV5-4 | CASSSRDAKNIQYF
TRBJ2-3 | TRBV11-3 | CASEGGGSDTQYF
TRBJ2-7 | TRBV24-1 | CATSDFVVSRASSYEQYF
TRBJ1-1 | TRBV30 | CAWGTGQTEAFF
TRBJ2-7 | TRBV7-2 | CASSLSGRDYEQYF
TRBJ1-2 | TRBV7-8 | CASSLALGGSGYTF
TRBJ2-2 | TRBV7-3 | CASRLTGGETGELFF
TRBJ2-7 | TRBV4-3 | CASSQVDRGSGYEQYF
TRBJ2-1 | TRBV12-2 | CASRLVRAGNNEQFF